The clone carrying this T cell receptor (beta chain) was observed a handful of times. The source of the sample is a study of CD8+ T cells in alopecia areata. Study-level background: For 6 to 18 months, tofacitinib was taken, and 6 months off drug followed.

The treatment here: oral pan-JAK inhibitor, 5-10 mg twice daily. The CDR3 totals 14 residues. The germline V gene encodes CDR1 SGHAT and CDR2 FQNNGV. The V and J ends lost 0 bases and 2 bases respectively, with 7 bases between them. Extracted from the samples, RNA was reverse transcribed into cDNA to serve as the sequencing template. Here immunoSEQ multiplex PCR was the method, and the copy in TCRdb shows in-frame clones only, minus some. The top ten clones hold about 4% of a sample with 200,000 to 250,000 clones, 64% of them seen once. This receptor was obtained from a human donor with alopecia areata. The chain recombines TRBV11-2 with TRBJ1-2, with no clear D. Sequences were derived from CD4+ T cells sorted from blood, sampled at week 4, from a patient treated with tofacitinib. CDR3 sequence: CASSLDGRNYGYTF. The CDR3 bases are TGTGCCAGCAGCTTAGATGGCAGGAACTATGGCTACACCTTC. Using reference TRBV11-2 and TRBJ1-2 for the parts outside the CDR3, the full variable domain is EAGVAQSPRYKIIEKRQSVAFWCNPISGHATLYWYQQILGQGPKLLIQFQNNGVVDDSQLPKDRFSAERLKGVDSTLKIQPAKLEDSAVYLCASSLDGRNYGYTFGSGTRLTVV.